The rows below give T cell receptor beta chains drawn from one sample of a study of a mutant IDH1 vaccine in newly diagnosed glioma. The protocol was immunoSEQ multiplex PCR, while the TCRdb copy is restricted to in-frame clones and leaves out a portion. The data contain tens of thousands of clones, 84% of them singletons. No antigen is known for these receptors. The specimen comprised PBMCs, sampled from a glioma patient whose treatment included an IDH1 peptide vaccine. The receptor set was obtained from a woman aged 18-35 years with glioma. Both conserved end residues are trimmed from each CDR3. The order of the fields is CDR3 length, V gene, J gene, CDR3 protein.

length: 13; V: TRBV5-4; J: TRBJ1-2; CDR3: ASSSPTGNYMGYT
length: 11; V: TRBV27; J: TRBJ1-2; CDR3: ASSLQGTYGYT
length: 14; V: TRBV18; J: TRBJ2-2; CDR3: ASSPGDRANTGELF
length: 11; V: TRBV7-2; J: TRBJ2-7; CDR3: ASSSGTMGEQY
length: 12; V: TRBV19; J: TRBJ2-1; CDR3: ASSGTAGYNEQF
length: 12; V: TRBV7-9; J: TRBJ2-5; CDR3: ASSLGQGQETQY
length: 10; V: TRBV29-1; J: TRBJ2-1; CDR3: SAGSSDREQF
length: 15; V: TRBV9; J: TRBJ2-2; CDR3: ASSVDRRGGNTGELF
length: 10; V: TRBV25-1; J: TRBJ2-1; CDR3: ASSGVYNEQF
length: 10; V: TRBV6-1; J: TRBJ2-7; CDR3: ASSVMGYEQY
length: 11; V: TRBV11-2; J: TRBJ1-2; CDR3: ASSLDSNYGYT
length: 11; V: TRBV2; J: TRBJ1-2; CDR3: ASSTRRGEGYT
length: 10; V: TRBV27; J: TRBJ2-7; CDR3: ASSPSRSEQY
length: 13; V: TRBV19; J: TRBJ2-1; CDR3: ASSIRGGFYNEQF
length: 13; V: TRBV9; J: TRBJ2-6; CDR3: ASSVGDSGANVLT
length: 14; V: TRBV4-1; J: TRBJ1-5; CDR3: ASSQVRGGADQPQH
length: 12; V: TRBV7-9; J: TRBJ2-5; CDR3: ASSSGTREETQY
length: 14; V: TRBV2; J: TRBJ1-1; CDR3: ASSPNTQGLNTEAF
length: 11; V: TRBV4-2; J: TRBJ1-1; CDR3: ASRGGEFTEAF
length: 14; V: TRBV2; J: TRBJ1-5; CDR3: ASGVPDRNSNQPQH
length: 15; V: TRBV7-2; J: TRBJ2-5; CDR3: ASSDGLAGAFQETQY
length: 13; V: TRBV19; J: TRBJ1-1; CDR3: ASSIGMGPNTEAF
length: 12; V: TRBV7-3; J: TRBJ1-3; CDR3: ASSSGEGGNTIY
length: 13; V: TRBV15; J: TRBJ2-1; CDR3: ATSRDLAGEGEQF
length: 12; V: TRBV15; J: TRBJ1-3; CDR3: ATSRDPGSTGIY
length: 12; V: TRBV11-3; J: TRBJ1-1; CDR3: ASSLDPRSTEAF
length: 10; V: TRBV30; J: TRBJ1-2; CDR3: AWSGIYYGYT
length: 14; V: TRBV2; J: TRBJ2-7; CDR3: ASNAPGLAGAYEQY
length: 11; V: TRBV2; J: TRBJ2-1; CDR3: ASKTSRAYEQF
length: 12; V: TRBV12-5; J: TRBJ1-2; CDR3: ASGLGRGLYGYT
length: 15; V: TRBV7-9; J: TRBJ1-2; CDR3: ASSHDGTGLANYGYT
length: 16; V: TRBV19; J: TRBJ2-3; CDR3: ASSIDWTSGRVRDTQY
length: 14; V: TRBV5-6; J: TRBJ1-2; CDR3: ASSARDRVQVYGYT
length: 14; V: TRBV14; J: TRBJ2-1; CDR3: ASSRRGASGGGEQF
length: 12; V: TRBV6-7; J: TRBJ2-7; CDR3: ASSYWGVSYEQY
length: 15; V: TRBV25-1; J: TRBJ2-2; CDR3: ASSEFHLAGSTGELF
length: 13; V: TRBV19; J: TRBJ2-7; CDR3: ASTFSSGSPYEQY
length: 12; V: TRBV5-6; J: TRBJ2-1; CDR3: ASSLEWVKDEQF
length: 13; V: TRBV5-4; J: TRBJ1-2; CDR3: ASSWTASEVYGYT
length: 11; V: TRBV27; J: TRBJ2-5; CDR3: ASSGLRLETQY
length: 14; V: TRBV27; J: TRBJ2-5; CDR3: ASSSLLRGIQETQY
length: 13; V: TRBV6-1; J: TRBJ2-3; CDR3: ASSEGTMSTDTQY
length: 13; V: TRBV5-1; J: TRBJ2-7; CDR3: ASTTGQPVPYEQY
length: 12; V: TRBV15; J: TRBJ2-2; CDR3: ATSSPGDTGELF
length: 13; V: TRBV5-5; J: TRBJ1-5; CDR3: ASSLIQNSNQPQH
length: 11; V: TRBV19; J: TRBJ2-5; CDR3: ASSIWGLETQY
length: 13; V: TRBV9; J: TRBJ2-1; CDR3: ASSFADSGLVEQF
length: 15; V: TRBV7-9; J: TRBJ1-3; CDR3: ASKGTGAPPRGNTIY
length: 13; V: TRBV5-5; J: TRBJ2-7; CDR3: ASSSIPQRTYEQY
length: 12; V: TRBV28; J: TRBJ1-1; CDR3: ASSLLKGNTEAF
length: 16; V: TRBV7-2; J: TRBJ2-1; CDR3: ASSLAPGLAGRPGEQF
length: 13; V: TRBV5-6; J: TRBJ2-5; CDR3: ASSTWGSDPETQY
length: 14; V: TRBV19; J: TRBJ1-2; CDR3: ASSSMQGARGYGYT
length: 12; V: TRBV5-1; J: TRBJ2-3; CDR3: ASWTGGGTDTQY
length: 12; V: TRBV4-2; J: TRBJ2-1; CDR3: ASSQGDRENEQF